Listed below are T cell receptor beta chains from one sample, sequenced in a study of OX40 agonist ivuxolimab in advanced cancers. Some clones are missing from TCRdb's copy, which holds only in-frame ones; the method was immunoSEQ multiplex PCR. The table has 70,000 or so clones, 88% seen once. The sample in question was CD4+ or CD8+ T cells sorted from blood, obtained in a trial of the OX40 agonist ivuxolimab. The receptors shown here come from an adult with an advanced solid tumor such as melanoma, head and neck, liver or kidney cancer. Each CDR3 is given with its conserved first and last residue. The order of the fields is D gene, V gene, clone size, J gene, CDR3 protein, CDR3 DNA. D genes are given only for firm matches. Not every row has a clone size; where given, it reads once, few, many or a size class.

d_call: TRBD1
v_call: TRBV19
clone_size: .
j_call: TRBJ2-7
cdr3_aa: CASSRGTAVYEQYF
cdr3_nt: TGTGCCAGTAGTCGAGGGACAGCAGTGTACGAGCAGTACTTC

d_call: TRBD1
v_call: TRBV27
clone_size: .
j_call: TRBJ1-5
cdr3_aa: CASSPWTGNARPQHF
cdr3_nt: TGTGCCAGCAGTCCATGGACAGGGAACGCGCGGCCCCAGCATTTT

d_call: TRBD2
v_call: TRBV11-3
clone_size: .
j_call: TRBJ2-7
cdr3_aa: CASSFEFGSGRVSYEQYF
cdr3_nt: TGTGCCAGCAGCTTCGAATTTGGTAGCGGGAGGGTGTCCTACGAGCAGTACTTC

d_call: TRBD1
v_call: TRBV6-5
clone_size: once
j_call: TRBJ1-6
cdr3_aa: CASRTDRVTSPLHF
cdr3_nt: TGTGCCAGCAGAACGGACAGGGTTACTTCACCCCTCCACTTT

d_call: TRBD1
v_call: TRBV6-5
clone_size: .
j_call: TRBJ2-1
cdr3_aa: CASSRGRNEQFF
cdr3_nt: TGTGCCTCAAGCAGGGGGCGAAATGAGCAGTTCTTC

d_call: TRBD1
v_call: TRBV2
clone_size: .
j_call: TRBJ1-5
cdr3_aa: CASSEDQGAHQPQHF
cdr3_nt: TGTGCCAGCAGTGAAGACCAGGGGGCGCATCAGCCCCAGCATTTT

d_call: .
v_call: TRBV5-1
clone_size: .
j_call: TRBJ2-1
cdr3_aa: CASRGTFEAYNEQFF
cdr3_nt: TGCGCCAGCAGAGGGACTTTTGAAGCCTACAATGAGCAGTTCTTC

d_call: .
v_call: TRBV11-3
clone_size: few
j_call: TRBJ2-1
cdr3_aa: CASSLVGGLGNEQFF
cdr3_nt: TGTGCCAGCAGCTTAGTAGGGGGGTTGGGCAATGAGCAGTTCTTC

d_call: .
v_call: TRBV6-5
clone_size: .
j_call: TRBJ1-1
cdr3_aa: CASSYSPGIGNTEAFF
cdr3_nt: TGTGCCAGCAGTTACAGCCCAGGGATAGGTAACACTGAAGCTTTCTTT

d_call: .
v_call: TRBV14
clone_size: .
j_call: TRBJ1-1
cdr3_aa: CASSQNRGGSAEAFF
cdr3_nt: TGTGCCAGCAGCCAAAATAGGGGGGGGAGTGCTGAAGCTTTCTTT

d_call: TRBD1
v_call: TRBV2
clone_size: .
j_call: TRBJ1-5
cdr3_aa: CASSGDRGSQPQHF
cdr3_nt: TGTGCCAGCAGTGGGGACAGGGGGTCTCAGCCCCAGCATTTT

d_call: TRBD1
v_call: TRBV7-3
clone_size: .
j_call: TRBJ2-1
cdr3_aa: CASSLTGSSYNEQFF
cdr3_nt: TGTGCCAGCAGCCTGACAGGGAGCTCCTACAATGAGCAGTTCTTC

d_call: .
v_call: TRBV4-2
clone_size: .
j_call: TRBJ2-1
cdr3_aa: CASSQDPAKYNEQFF
cdr3_nt: TGTGCCAGCAGCCAAGATCCCGCCAAGTACAATGAGCAGTTCTTC

d_call: .
v_call: TRBV7-9
clone_size: .
j_call: TRBJ1-1
cdr3_aa: CASSLGNRPLTEAFF
cdr3_nt: TGTGCCAGCAGCTTAGGGAACAGGCCCTTAACTGAAGCTTTCTTT

d_call: TRBD2
v_call: TRBV7-9
clone_size: .
j_call: TRBJ2-1
cdr3_aa: CASSPPGLAGSGEQFF
cdr3_nt: TGTGCCAGCAGCCCCCCGGGACTAGCGGGGTCAGGTGAGCAGTTCTTC

d_call: .
v_call: TRBV2
clone_size: .
j_call: TRBJ2-6
cdr3_aa: CASRHLARGRAVGANVLTF
cdr3_nt: TGTGCCAGCAGACACCTAGCTAGGGGCCGAGCTGTTGGGGCCAACGTCCTGACTTTC

d_call: TRBD1
v_call: TRBV28
clone_size: few
j_call: TRBJ1-2
cdr3_aa: CATEDRGHGYTF
cdr3_nt: TGTGCCACCGAGGACAGGGGGCATGGCTACACCTTC

d_call: .
v_call: TRBV7-9
clone_size: .
j_call: TRBJ2-2
cdr3_aa: CASSPPGKNTGELFF
cdr3_nt: TGTGCCAGCAGCCCCCCCGGGAAGAACACCGGGGAGCTGTTTTTT

d_call: .
v_call: TRBV29-1
clone_size: .
j_call: TRBJ1-2
cdr3_aa: CSGQGYSGYTF
cdr3_nt: TGCAGCGGCCAAGGATATAGTGGCTACACCTTC

d_call: TRBD2
v_call: TRBV7-2
clone_size: .
j_call: TRBJ2-5
cdr3_aa: CASSPVGSGRALGETQYF
cdr3_nt: TGTGCCAGCAGCCCCGTTGGTAGCGGGAGGGCCTTGGGAGAGACCCAGTACTTC

d_call: .
v_call: TRBV30
clone_size: .
j_call: TRBJ1-2
cdr3_aa: CAWSGGRYGYTF
cdr3_nt: TGTGCCTGGAGTGGGGGGCGATATGGCTACACCTTC

d_call: TRBD1
v_call: TRBV5-1
clone_size: .
j_call: TRBJ2-5
cdr3_aa: CASGRQGTIQETQYF
cdr3_nt: TGCGCCAGCGGCAGACAGGGAACTATCCAAGAGACCCAGTACTTC

d_call: TRBD2
v_call: TRBV4-2
clone_size: .
j_call: TRBJ2-5
cdr3_aa: CASSAGTSGSEETQYF
cdr3_nt: TGTGCCAGCAGCGCCGGGACTAGCGGGAGTGAAGAGACCCAGTACTTC

d_call: .
v_call: TRBV2
clone_size: .
j_call: TRBJ2-6
cdr3_aa: CASSLQGSLISGANVLTF
cdr3_nt: TGTGCCAGCAGCCTACAGGGTTCCCTAATCTCTGGGGCCAACGTCCTGACTTTC

d_call: .
v_call: TRBV5-1
clone_size: once
j_call: TRBJ1-3
cdr3_aa: CASSLGGSPISGNTIYF
cdr3_nt: TGCGCCAGCAGCTTGGGAGGGAGTCCCATCTCTGGAAACACCATATATTTT

d_call: TRBD1
v_call: TRBV19
clone_size: .
j_call: TRBJ2-2
cdr3_aa: CASSPGQGHRTGELFF
cdr3_nt: TGTGCCAGTAGTCCAGGACAGGGACATCGCACCGGGGAGCTGTTTTTT

d_call: .
v_call: TRBV19
clone_size: .
j_call: TRBJ1-3
cdr3_aa: CASSIDSSGNTIYF
cdr3_nt: TGTGCCAGTAGTATCGACAGTTCTGGAAACACCATATATTTT

d_call: .
v_call: TRBV25-1
clone_size: .
j_call: TRBJ1-1
cdr3_aa: CASSPRGGNTEAFF
cdr3_nt: TGTGCCAGCAGCCCTCGAGGGGGGAACACTGAAGCTTTCTTT